The 12 T cell receptor beta chains presented below share a single source sample, sequenced in a study of tumor-infiltrating lymphocytes in primary liver carcinoma. Between about 17 and 34 mg of unsorted bulk tissue served as the source from which RNA and DNA were co-extracted. A primer in the constant region served to generate TCR beta cDNA from 450 to 600 ng of total RNA. Amplification in three nested multiplex PCR rounds with slightly modified ARM-PCR gave rise to TCR beta libraries. The opening two PCR rounds, around 11 cycles each, paired TRBV1-TRBV30 forward primers with a C-beta reverse primer. One entry per CDR3 protein, called by TCRdb with MiXCR from the multiplex PCR reads. The sample holds approximately 120,000 distinct CDR3 sequences, around 60% seen once. The sequenced material came from liver tumor tissue from sampling region 3. The sample's subset: tumor region T3, left-lateral pole. The receptors come from a woman aged 55-69 years with primary liver carcinoma and hepatitis B virus infection.

This clonotype was observed at least ten times. This sequence joins TRBV6-2 or TRBV6-3 and TRBJ1-1; the D gene is possibly TRBD1 (6 bases). CDR1 and CDR2 (germline): MNHEY, SVGEGT. Trimming pared 2 bases from V and 10 bases from J, leaving 14 bases between. There are 13 residues in the CDR3. As DNA, the CDR3 is TGTGCCAGCAGTTACCCGGGACAACTTTCAGCTTTCTTT. Its translation: CASSYPGQLSAFF.

In its sample, this clonotype was seen a few times. The rearrangement uses TRBV30 and TRBJ2-2; D not resolved. CDR1 and CDR2 from the germline V gene are GTSNPN and SVGIG (reference sequence). V gave up 3 bases and J gave up 3 bases, with 5 bases separating them. This CDR3 comprises 12 residues. DNA of the CDR3: TGTGCCTGGAGGTGGGACACCGGGGAGCTGTTTTTT. Amino acids: CAWRWDTGELFF.

On this clonotype itself: At one end the junction does not follow the germline gene, possibly because of a read error. V usage is TRBV5-1 and J usage is TRBJ1-3, with no clear D. The CDR3 contains 14 residues. The germline CDR1 and CDR2 sequences are SGHRS and YFSETQ. The CDR3 sequence: CSSSSGSEINTIYF. The DNA of the CDR3 is TGCTCCAGCAGCTCGGGGTCAGAAATAAACACCATATATTTT. Full variable domain (missing parts from reference TRBV5-1 and TRBJ1-3): KAGVTQTPRYLIKTRGQQVTLSCSPISGHRSVSWYQQTPGQGLQFLFEYFSETQRNKGNFPGRFSGRQFSNSRSEMNVSTLELGDSALYLCSSSSGSEINTIYFGEGSWLTVV.

The chain combines TRBV12-3 or TRBV12-4 with TRBJ1-2; maybe TRBD1 (6 bases). V was shortened by 6 bases and J by 11 bases, with 34 bases between the two germline ends. This CDR3 comprises 18 residues. CDR3 in amino acids: CASSERGGRPTTNIGYTF. CDR3 bases: TGTGCCAGCAGCGAACGGGGGGGGCGCCCCACAACTAACATAGGGTACACCTTC.

V is TRBV30 and J is TRBJ2-2; D gene ambiguous. CDR1 is GTSNPN, CDR2 SVGIG, per germline (reference sequence). The CDR3 has 15 residues. Trimming took 1 base from V and 2 from J, leaving 11 bases between them. This CDR3 reads CAWSAMELNTGELFF. The CDR3 DNA sequence: TGTGCCTGGAGTGCCATGGAGCTCAACACCGGGGAGCTGTTTTTT.

The rearrangement uses TRBV2 and TRBJ2-3, with 7 bases that match TRBD2. The CDR3 runs to 15 residues. V trimming: 6 bases; J trimming: 0 bases; junction bases outside the gene matches: 6. Germline V lookup: CDR1 SNHLY, CDR2 FYNNEI. The CDR3 is CASRGSGMSTDTQYF. The CDR3 nucleotides are TGTGCCAGCAGGGGAAGCGGGATGAGCACAGATACGCAGTATTTT.

In this sample, this clonotype turned up many times. CDR3 nucleotide sequence: TGTGCCAGCACTCTCGCCAACACTGAAGCTTTCTTT. Translating gives CASTLANTEAFF. This chain uses TRBV2 with TRBJ1-1; no reliable D call. The V gene's germline CDR1 is SNHLY and CDR2 FYNNEI. This CDR3 is built from 12 residues. V was shortened by 7 bases and J by 2 bases, with 8 bases between the two germline ends. The full variable domain, in which reference TRBV2 and TRBJ1-1 provide the parts outside the CDR3, is EPEVTQTPSHQVTQMGQEVILRCVPISNHLYFYWYRQILGQKVEFLVSFYNNEISEKSEIFDDQFSVERPDGSNFTLKIRSTKLEDSAMYFCASTLANTEAFFGQGTRLTVV.

As regards this clonotype: The junction and the germline gene differ at one end; a read error may be behind it. The J gene is TRBJ1-2, the V gene TRBV6-1; 11 bases align to TRBD1. The CDR3 is 17 residues long. Germline-derived CDR1 and CDR2 are MNHNS and SASEGT. The CDR3 nucleotides are TGTGCCAGCACCTCCGGGACAGGGGGATGCTATGCTGGGGGCTACACCTTT. Its translation is CASTSGTGGCYAGGYTF.

The genes are TRBV2 and TRBJ2-1; no clear D. Trimming cost V 2 bases and J 11 bases, with 10 bases left between them. This CDR3 has 12 residues. The germline CDR1 and CDR2 sequences are SNHLY and FYNNEI. The CDR3 reads CASSETWSKQFF. CDR3 bases: TGTGCCAGCAGTGAAACGTGGAGTAAGCAGTTCTTC.

This clonotype was seen repeatedly, ten times or more. The chain uses TRBV5-1 and TRBJ2-7; D gene ambiguous. The CDR3 is 11 residues long. Germline loops: CDR1 SGHRS, CDR2 YFSETQ. V was trimmed by 4 bases and J by 0 bases, leaving 2 bases between them. The CDR3 reads CASSRSYEQYF. In DNA, the CDR3 is TGCGCCAGCAGCCGCTCCTACGAGCAGTACTTC.

This clonotype showed up just a few times. This could be a read error, since a much larger clone is one nucleotide away. This chain connects TRBV6-5 to TRBJ1-3, with D hard to call. Germline CDR1 and CDR2: MNHEY and SVGAGI. The CDR3 is 14 residues long. The CDR3 DNA sequence: TGTGCCAGCAGAGAGGGAGCATCTGGAGACACCATATATTTT. As protein: CASREGASGDTIYF.

In its sample, this clonotype was seen a few times. This may be a read error: a much more frequent sequence differs by one nucleotide. The V and J genes are TRBV7-8 and TRBJ1-6; D not certain. Germline assignment: CDR1 SGHVS and CDR2 FQNEAQ. This CDR3 is built from 13 residues. V was trimmed by 4 bases and J by 7 bases, leaving 8 bases between them. The CDR3, as DNA: TGTGCCAGCAGCTCCCATGGGAATTCACCCCTCCACTTT. Translation: CASSSHGNSPLHF.